Listed here is a single T cell receptor beta chain. Assay: immunoSEQ multiplex PCR; the TCRdb copy retains only in-frame clones and omits some. Of some 85,000 clones in the sample, about 90% were seen once. The data derive from a study of OX40 agonist ivuxolimab in advanced cancers. On the study more broadly: Eligibility rules accepted prior anti-PD-1, anti-PD-L1 or anti-CTLA-4 therapy, and roughly 42% had some.

The length of the CDR3 is 15 residues. Germline V gene data show CDR1 as SGHDT and CDR2 as YYEEEE. V shed 2 bases and J shed 0 bases, with 9 bases lying between them. The rearrangement joins TRBV5-6 to TRBJ2-4; D uncertain. Sequencing was performed on CD4+ or CD8+ T cells sorted from blood, taken in a trial of the OX40 agonist ivuxolimab. The sequence derives from an adult with an advanced solid tumor such as melanoma, head and neck, liver or kidney cancer. The CDR3 sequence is CASSFNSVAKNIQYF. The CDR3 bases are TGTGCCAGCAGCTTTAATTCGGTAGCCAAAAACATTCAGTACTTC.